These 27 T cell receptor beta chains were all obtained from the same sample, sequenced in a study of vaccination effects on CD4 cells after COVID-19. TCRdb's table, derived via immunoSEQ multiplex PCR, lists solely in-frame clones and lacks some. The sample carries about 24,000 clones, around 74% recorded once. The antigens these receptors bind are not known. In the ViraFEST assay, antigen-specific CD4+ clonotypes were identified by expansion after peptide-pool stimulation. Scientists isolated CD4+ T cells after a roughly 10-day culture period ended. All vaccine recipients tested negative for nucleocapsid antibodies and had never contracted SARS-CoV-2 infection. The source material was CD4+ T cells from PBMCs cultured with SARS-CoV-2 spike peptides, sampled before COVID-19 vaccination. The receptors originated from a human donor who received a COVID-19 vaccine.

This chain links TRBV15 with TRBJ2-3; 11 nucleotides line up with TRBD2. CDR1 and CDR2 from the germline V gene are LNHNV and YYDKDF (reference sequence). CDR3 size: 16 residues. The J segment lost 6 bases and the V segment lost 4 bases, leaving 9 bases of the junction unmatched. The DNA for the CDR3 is TGTGCCACCAGCATCCCCTTAGCGGGGGGGCCCGATACGCAGTATTTT. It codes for CATSIPLAGGPDTQYF.

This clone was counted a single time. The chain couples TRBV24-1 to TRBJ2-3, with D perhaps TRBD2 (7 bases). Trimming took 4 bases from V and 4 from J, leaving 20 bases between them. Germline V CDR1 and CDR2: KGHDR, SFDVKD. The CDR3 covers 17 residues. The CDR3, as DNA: TGTGCCACCAGTGAACCCCGGGGGAGGGGGGGCGCAGATACGCAGTATTTT. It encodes CATSEPRGRGGADTQYF.

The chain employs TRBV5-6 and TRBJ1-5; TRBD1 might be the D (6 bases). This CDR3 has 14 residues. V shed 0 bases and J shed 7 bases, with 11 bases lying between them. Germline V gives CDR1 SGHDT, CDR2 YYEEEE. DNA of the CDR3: TGTGCCAGCAGCTTGGGGGGGGCACTCCAGCCCCAGCATTTT. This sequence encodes CASSLGGALQPQHF.

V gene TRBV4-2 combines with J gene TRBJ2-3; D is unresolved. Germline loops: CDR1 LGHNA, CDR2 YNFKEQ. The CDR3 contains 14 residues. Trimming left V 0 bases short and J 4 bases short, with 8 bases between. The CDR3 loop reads CASSQEAQADTQYF. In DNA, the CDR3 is TGTGCCAGCAGCCAAGAGGCCCAGGCAGATACGCAGTATTTT.

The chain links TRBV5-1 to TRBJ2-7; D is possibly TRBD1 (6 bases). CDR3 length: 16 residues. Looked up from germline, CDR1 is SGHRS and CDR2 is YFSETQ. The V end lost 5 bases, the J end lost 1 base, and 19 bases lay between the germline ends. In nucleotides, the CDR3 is TGCGCCAGCAGGCCTGCCCCGACAGGCGGGTCCTACGAGCAGTACTTC. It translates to CASRPAPTGGSYEQYF.

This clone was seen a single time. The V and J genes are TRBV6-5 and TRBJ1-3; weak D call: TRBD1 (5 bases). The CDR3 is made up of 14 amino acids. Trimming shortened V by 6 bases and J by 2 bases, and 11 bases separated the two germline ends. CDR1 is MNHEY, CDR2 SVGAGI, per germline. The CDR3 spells CASRWGRTGNTIYF. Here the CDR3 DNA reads TGTGCCAGCAGATGGGGCAGAACTGGAAACACCATATATTTT.

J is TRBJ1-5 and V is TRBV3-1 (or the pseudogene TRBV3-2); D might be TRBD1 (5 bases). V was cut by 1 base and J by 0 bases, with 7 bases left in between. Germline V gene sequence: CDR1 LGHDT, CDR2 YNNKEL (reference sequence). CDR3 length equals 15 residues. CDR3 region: CASSQGGSSNQPQHF. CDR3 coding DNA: TGTGCCAGCAGCCAAGGGGGGAGTAGCAATCAGCCCCAGCATTTT.

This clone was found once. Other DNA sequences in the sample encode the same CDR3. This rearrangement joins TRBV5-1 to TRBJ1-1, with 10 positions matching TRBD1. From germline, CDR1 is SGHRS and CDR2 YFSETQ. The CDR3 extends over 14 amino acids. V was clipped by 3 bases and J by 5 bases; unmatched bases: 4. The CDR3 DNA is TGCGCCAGCAGCTACCGGGACAGGGGAACTGAAGCTTTCTTT. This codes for CASSYRDRGTEAFF.

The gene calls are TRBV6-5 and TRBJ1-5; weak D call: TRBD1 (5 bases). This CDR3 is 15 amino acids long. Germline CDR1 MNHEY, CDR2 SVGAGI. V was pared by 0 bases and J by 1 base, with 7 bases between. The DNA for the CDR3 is TGTGCCAGCAGTTACTCGACAGAGAGCAATCAGCCCCAGCATTTT. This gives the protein CASSYSTESNQPQHF.

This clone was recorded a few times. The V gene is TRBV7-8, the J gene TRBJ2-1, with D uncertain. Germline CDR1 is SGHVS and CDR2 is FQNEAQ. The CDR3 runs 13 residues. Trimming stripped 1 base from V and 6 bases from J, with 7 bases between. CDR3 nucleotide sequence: TGTGCCAGCAGCTTAGAGGGTCTCAATGAGCAGTTCTTC. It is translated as CASSLEGLNEQFF.

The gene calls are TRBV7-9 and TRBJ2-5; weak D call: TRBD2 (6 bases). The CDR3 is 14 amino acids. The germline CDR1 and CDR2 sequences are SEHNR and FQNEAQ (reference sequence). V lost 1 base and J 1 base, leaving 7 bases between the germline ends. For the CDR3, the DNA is TGTGCCAGCAGCTTAGGACTAGGCCAAGAGACCCAGTACTTC. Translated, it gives CASSLGLGQETQYF.

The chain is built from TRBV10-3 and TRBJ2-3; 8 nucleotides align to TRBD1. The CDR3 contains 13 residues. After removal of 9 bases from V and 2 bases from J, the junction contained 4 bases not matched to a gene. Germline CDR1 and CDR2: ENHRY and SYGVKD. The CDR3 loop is CAIGQGATDTQYF. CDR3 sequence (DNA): TGTGCCATTGGACAGGGAGCCACAGATACGCAGTATTTT.

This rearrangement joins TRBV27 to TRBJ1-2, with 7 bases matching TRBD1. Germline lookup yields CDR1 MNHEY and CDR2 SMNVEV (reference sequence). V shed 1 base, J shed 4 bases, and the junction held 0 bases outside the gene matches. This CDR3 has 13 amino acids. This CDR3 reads CASSLWTGYGYTF. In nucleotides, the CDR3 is TGTGCCAGCAGTTTATGGACAGGCTATGGCTACACCTTC.

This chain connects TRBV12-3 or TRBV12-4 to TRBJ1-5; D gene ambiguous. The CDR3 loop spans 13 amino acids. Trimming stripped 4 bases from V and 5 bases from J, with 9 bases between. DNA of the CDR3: TGTGCCAGCAGTTCTGGTTACGATCAGCCCCAGCATTTT. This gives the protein CASSSGYDQPQHF.

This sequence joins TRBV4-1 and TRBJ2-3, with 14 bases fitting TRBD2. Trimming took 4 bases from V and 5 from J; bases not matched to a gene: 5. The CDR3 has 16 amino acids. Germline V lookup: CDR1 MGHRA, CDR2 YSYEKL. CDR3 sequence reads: CASSRGLAGEGDTQYF. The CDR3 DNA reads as TGCGCCAGCAGCCGGGGACTAGCGGGAGAGGGAGATACGCAGTATTTT.

CDR3 loop: CASSIDVAGTLNQPQHF. CDR3 DNA sequence: TGTGCCAGTAGTATAGACGTCGCCGGGACATTGAATCAGCCCCAGCATTTT. The chain has TRBV19 and TRBJ1-5, with D possibly TRBD1 on 6 matching bases. The CDR3 sequence is 17 residues long. V was pared by 0 bases and J by 4 bases, with 16 bases between. Germline CDR1 and CDR2: LNHDA and SQIVND (reference sequence).

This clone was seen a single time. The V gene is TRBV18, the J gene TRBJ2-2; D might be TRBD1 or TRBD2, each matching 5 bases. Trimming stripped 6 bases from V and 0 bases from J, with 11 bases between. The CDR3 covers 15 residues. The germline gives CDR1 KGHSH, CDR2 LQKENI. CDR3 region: CASSSRDANTGELFF. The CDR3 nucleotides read TGTGCCAGCTCGTCCCGGGACGCGAACACCGGGGAGCTGTTTTTT.

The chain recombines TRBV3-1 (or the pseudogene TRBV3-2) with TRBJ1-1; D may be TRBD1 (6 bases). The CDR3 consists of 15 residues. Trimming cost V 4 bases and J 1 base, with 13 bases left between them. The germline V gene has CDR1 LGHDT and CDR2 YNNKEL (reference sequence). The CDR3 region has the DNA TGTGCCAGCAGCCCCTACGGCAGGGGGAACACTGAAGCTTTCTTT. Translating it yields CASSPYGRGNTEAFF.

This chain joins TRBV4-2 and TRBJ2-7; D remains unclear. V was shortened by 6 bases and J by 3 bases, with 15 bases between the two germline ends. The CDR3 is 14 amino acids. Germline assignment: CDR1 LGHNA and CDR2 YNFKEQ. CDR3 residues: CASRTDWGSYEQYF. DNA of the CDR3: TGTGCCAGCAGGACCGACTGGGGAAGCTACGAGCAGTACTTC.

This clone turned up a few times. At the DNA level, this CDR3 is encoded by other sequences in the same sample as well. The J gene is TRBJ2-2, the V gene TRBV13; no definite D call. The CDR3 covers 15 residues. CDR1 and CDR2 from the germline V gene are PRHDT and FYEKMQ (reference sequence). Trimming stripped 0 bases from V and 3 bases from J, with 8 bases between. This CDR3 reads CASSLGRIYTGELFF. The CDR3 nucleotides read TGTGCCAGCAGCTTAGGCCGAATATACACCGGGGAGCTGTTTTTT.

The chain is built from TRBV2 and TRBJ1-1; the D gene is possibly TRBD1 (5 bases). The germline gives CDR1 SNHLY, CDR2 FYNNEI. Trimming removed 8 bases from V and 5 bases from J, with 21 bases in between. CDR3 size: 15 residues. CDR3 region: CASAGTSGKETEAFF. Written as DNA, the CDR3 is TGTGCCAGCGCCGGGACCTCGGGAAAGGAAACTGAAGCTTTCTTT. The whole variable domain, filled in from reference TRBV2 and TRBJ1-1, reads EPEVTQTPSHQVTQMGQEVILRCVPISNHLYFYWYRQILGQKVEFLVSFYNNEISEKSEIFDDQFSVERPDGSNFTLKIRSTKLEDSAMYFCASAGTSGKETEAFFGQGTRLTVV.

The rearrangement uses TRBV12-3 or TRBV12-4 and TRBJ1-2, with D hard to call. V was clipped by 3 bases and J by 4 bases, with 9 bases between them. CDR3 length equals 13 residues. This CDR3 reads CASSFAGSYGYTF. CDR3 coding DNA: TGTGCCAGCAGTTTTGCAGGCTCCTATGGCTACACCTTC.

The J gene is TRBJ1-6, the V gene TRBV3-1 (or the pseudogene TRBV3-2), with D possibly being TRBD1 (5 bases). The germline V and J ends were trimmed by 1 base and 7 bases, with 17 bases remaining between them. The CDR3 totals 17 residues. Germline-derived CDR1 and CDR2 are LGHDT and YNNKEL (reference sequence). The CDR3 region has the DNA TGTGCCAGCAGCCAAGGGGTCAGGGAACTTTGGAATTCACCCCTCCACTTT. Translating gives CASSQGVRELWNSPLHF.

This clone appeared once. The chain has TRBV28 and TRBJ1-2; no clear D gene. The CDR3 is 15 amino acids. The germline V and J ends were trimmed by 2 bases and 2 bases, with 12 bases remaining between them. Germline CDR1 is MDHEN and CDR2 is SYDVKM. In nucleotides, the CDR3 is TGTGCCAGCAGTTTAATGGCGATCCGAAACTATGGCTACACCTTC. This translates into CASSLMAIRNYGYTF.

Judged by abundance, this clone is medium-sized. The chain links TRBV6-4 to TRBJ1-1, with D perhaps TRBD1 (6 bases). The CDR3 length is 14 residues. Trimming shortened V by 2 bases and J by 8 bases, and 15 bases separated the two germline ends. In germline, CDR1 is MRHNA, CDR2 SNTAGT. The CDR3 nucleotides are TGTGCCAGCAGTGACGGGACACGAACCGGGGAAGCTTTCTTT. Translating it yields CASSDGTRTGEAFF.

The CDR3 loop is CASSQDRGQEKLFF. The CDR3 nucleotides read TGCGCCAGCAGCCAAGATCGAGGACAGGAAAAACTGTTTTTT. The gene calls are TRBV4-1 and TRBJ1-4, with D perhaps matching TRBD1 (6 bases). The germline V gene encodes CDR1 MGHRA and CDR2 YSYEKL. V gave up 0 bases and J gave up 8 bases, with 10 bases separating them. The CDR3 is made up of 14 amino acids.

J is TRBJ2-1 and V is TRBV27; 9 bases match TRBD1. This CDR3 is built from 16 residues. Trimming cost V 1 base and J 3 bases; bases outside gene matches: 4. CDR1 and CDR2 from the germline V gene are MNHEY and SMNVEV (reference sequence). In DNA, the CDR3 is TGTGCCAGCAGTTTATGGGGACAGGGCTACTACAATGAGCAGTTCTTC. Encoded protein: CASSLWGQGYYNEQFF.